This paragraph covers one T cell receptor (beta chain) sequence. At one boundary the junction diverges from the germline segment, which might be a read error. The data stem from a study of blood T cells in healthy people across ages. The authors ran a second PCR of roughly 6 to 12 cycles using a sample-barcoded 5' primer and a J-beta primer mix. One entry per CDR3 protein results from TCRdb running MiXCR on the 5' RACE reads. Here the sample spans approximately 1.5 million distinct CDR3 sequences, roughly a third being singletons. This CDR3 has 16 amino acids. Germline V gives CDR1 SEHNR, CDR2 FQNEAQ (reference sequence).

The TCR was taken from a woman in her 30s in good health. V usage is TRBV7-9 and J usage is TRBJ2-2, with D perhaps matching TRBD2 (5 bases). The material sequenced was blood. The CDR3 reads CASSFRTGLNTGELFF. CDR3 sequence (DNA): TGTGCCAGCAGCTTTCGGACCGGACTTAACACCGGGGAGTTGTTTTTT.